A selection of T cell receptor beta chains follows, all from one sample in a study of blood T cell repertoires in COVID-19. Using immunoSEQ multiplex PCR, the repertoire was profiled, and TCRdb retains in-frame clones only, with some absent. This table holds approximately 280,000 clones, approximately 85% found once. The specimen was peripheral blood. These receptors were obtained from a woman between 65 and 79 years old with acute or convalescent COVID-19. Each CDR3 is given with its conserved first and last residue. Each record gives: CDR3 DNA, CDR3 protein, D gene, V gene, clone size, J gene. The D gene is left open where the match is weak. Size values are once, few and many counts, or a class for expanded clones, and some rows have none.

cdr3_nt: TGCAGTGCCAGTCCCCTAGCGGGGCGGGGAGAGACCCAGTACTTC
cdr3_aa: CSASPLAGRGETQYF
d_call: TRBD2
v_call: TRBV20-1
clone_size: once
j_call: TRBJ2-5

cdr3_nt: TGTGCCAGCAGCGCTCGGACTAGCGGGTTCCAAGAGACCCAGTACTTC
cdr3_aa: CASSARTSGFQETQYF
d_call: TRBD2
v_call: TRBV9
clone_size: NA
j_call: TRBJ2-5

cdr3_nt: TGTGCCAGCAGTGAAGGTTGGCCGCCCGGGGAGCTGTTTTTT
cdr3_aa: CASSEGWPPGELFF
d_call: NA
v_call: TRBV6-1
clone_size: NA
j_call: TRBJ2-2

cdr3_nt: TGCGCCAGCAGCCAAACCCTTCCGGGCGAGCAGTACTTC
cdr3_aa: CASSQTLPGEQYF
d_call: NA
v_call: TRBV4-1
clone_size: NA
j_call: TRBJ2-7

cdr3_nt: TGTGCCAGCAGTGATCGGGTGAGGCCCCAGCATTTT
cdr3_aa: CASSDRVRPQHF
d_call: NA
v_call: TRBV6-1
clone_size: NA
j_call: TRBJ1-5

cdr3_nt: TGTGCCAGCAGTCGAGCGGGGGGTCAAGAGACCCAGTACTTC
cdr3_aa: CASSRAGGQETQYF
d_call: TRBD2
v_call: TRBV28
clone_size: NA
j_call: TRBJ2-5

cdr3_nt: TGCGCCAGCAGCTTTTCAGGACAGAACACTGAAGCTTTCTTT
cdr3_aa: CASSFSGQNTEAFF
d_call: NA
v_call: TRBV5-1
clone_size: NA
j_call: TRBJ1-1

cdr3_nt: TGTGCCAGCAGCTTGGGTCGGGACAGGTGGAATGAGCAGTTCTTC
cdr3_aa: CASSLGRDRWNEQFF
d_call: TRBD1
v_call: TRBV5-6
clone_size: NA
j_call: TRBJ2-1

cdr3_nt: TGTGCCAGCAGCGTAGCTAGCGGGGGGTACAATGAGCAGTTCTTC
cdr3_aa: CASSVASGGYNEQFF
d_call: TRBD2
v_call: TRBV9
clone_size: NA
j_call: TRBJ2-1

cdr3_nt: TGTGCCAGCTCCTCCGGGATGAATCAGCCCCAGCATTTT
cdr3_aa: CASSSGMNQPQHF
d_call: NA
v_call: TRBV6-4
clone_size: NA
j_call: TRBJ1-5

cdr3_nt: TGTGCCAGCAGGTCGGGACAGGTCTCTGGAAACACCATATATTTT
cdr3_aa: CASRSGQVSGNTIYF
d_call: TRBD1
v_call: TRBV6-5
clone_size: NA
j_call: TRBJ1-3

cdr3_nt: TGTGCCACCAGTGATCCTCGGACAGGGAGCACAGATACGCAGTATTTT
cdr3_aa: CATSDPRTGSTDTQYF
d_call: TRBD1
v_call: TRBV24-1
clone_size: NA
j_call: TRBJ2-3

cdr3_nt: TGTGCCGCTTACCAGGGGGCTCTGGCTTTCTTT
cdr3_aa: CAAYQGALAFF
d_call: TRBD1
v_call: TRBV6-5
clone_size: NA
j_call: TRBJ1-1

cdr3_nt: TGTGCCAGCAGCTTACGCCTCCCCGGGCGGGGAGGGGAGACCCAGTACTTC
cdr3_aa: CASSLRLPGRGGETQYF
d_call: TRBD2
v_call: TRBV7-9
clone_size: NA
j_call: TRBJ2-5

cdr3_nt: TGTGCCAGTAGTATATTCAGGGGCACTGAAGCTTTCTTT
cdr3_aa: CASSIFRGTEAFF
d_call: NA
v_call: TRBV19
clone_size: NA
j_call: TRBJ1-1

cdr3_nt: TGTGCCAGCAGCTCGAGGGAAAGCTCTGGAAACACCATATATTTT
cdr3_aa: CASSSRESSGNTIYF
d_call: NA
v_call: TRBV7-9
clone_size: NA
j_call: TRBJ1-3

cdr3_nt: TGTGCCAGCAGCCCAGGACAGGCAACGGATACGCAGTATTTT
cdr3_aa: CASSPGQATDTQYF
d_call: TRBD1
v_call: TRBV5-4
clone_size: NA
j_call: TRBJ2-3

cdr3_nt: TGTGCCTGGACAGCGGGGGTCGGAGAAAAACTGTTTTTT
cdr3_aa: CAWTAGVGEKLFF
d_call: NA
v_call: TRBV30
clone_size: few
j_call: TRBJ1-4

cdr3_nt: TGTGCCAGCAGGAGGACTAGCGGGGTCCCGGGAGAGACCCAGTACTTC
cdr3_aa: CASRRTSGVPGETQYF
d_call: TRBD2
v_call: TRBV2
clone_size: NA
j_call: TRBJ2-5

cdr3_nt: TGTGCCAGCAGCCGCAGGGGGCAGGCAGATACGCAGTATTTT
cdr3_aa: CASSRRGQADTQYF
d_call: TRBD1
v_call: TRBV14
clone_size: NA
j_call: TRBJ2-3

cdr3_nt: TGTGCCAGCAGCTTCCAGGGTAGAGATGAGCAGTTCTTC
cdr3_aa: CASSFQGRDEQFF
d_call: NA
v_call: TRBV3-1/TRBV3-2
clone_size: NA
j_call: TRBJ2-1

cdr3_nt: TGTGCCAGTAGTATTGACAGTACCCCGAACACTGAAGCTTTCTTT
cdr3_aa: CASSIDSTPNTEAFF
d_call: NA
v_call: TRBV19
clone_size: NA
j_call: TRBJ1-1

cdr3_nt: TGTGCCACCAGCAGAGATCGAGCACAGGGGATTAGTTATGGCTACACCTTC
cdr3_aa: CATSRDRAQGISYGYTF
d_call: TRBD1
v_call: TRBV15
clone_size: NA
j_call: TRBJ1-2

cdr3_nt: TGCGCCAGCAGCTTGGGACAGTCATTTAACTATGGCTACACCTTC
cdr3_aa: CASSLGQSFNYGYTF
d_call: NA
v_call: TRBV5-1
clone_size: NA
j_call: TRBJ1-2

cdr3_nt: TGTGCCAGCAGCTTCGACAGGGCCACTGAAGCTTTCTTT
cdr3_aa: CASSFDRATEAFF
d_call: TRBD1
v_call: TRBV7-9
clone_size: NA
j_call: TRBJ1-1

cdr3_nt: TGTGCCAGCAGCTTAGTGGGCCTAGCGGAGACCTACAATGAGCAGTTCTTC
cdr3_aa: CASSLVGLAETYNEQFF
d_call: TRBD2
v_call: TRBV13
clone_size: NA
j_call: TRBJ2-1

cdr3_nt: TGTGCCATCAGCGGACGGGGGGTCTCCTACAATGAGCAGTTCTTC
cdr3_aa: CAISGRGVSYNEQFF
d_call: TRBD2
v_call: TRBV10-3
clone_size: NA
j_call: TRBJ2-1

cdr3_nt: TGTGCCAGCAGCCCGCGACGGACAGGGTTTCTCACCCTCCACTTT
cdr3_aa: CASSPRRTGFLTLHF
d_call: TRBD1
v_call: TRBV7-2
clone_size: NA
j_call: TRBJ1-6

cdr3_nt: TGTGCCACCAGCAGAGACCCCCAAAAGAGCCAGTACTTC
cdr3_aa: CATSRDPQKSQYF
d_call: NA
v_call: TRBV15
clone_size: NA
j_call: TRBJ2-7

cdr3_nt: TGCAGTGCTAGTAACAGCAGGGATGGGACAGATACGCAGTATTTT
cdr3_aa: CSASNSRDGTDTQYF
d_call: NA
v_call: TRBV20-1
clone_size: NA
j_call: TRBJ2-3

cdr3_nt: TGTGCCAGCAAGACGGGTTCTGGAAACACCATATATTTT
cdr3_aa: CASKTGSGNTIYF
d_call: NA
v_call: TRBV6-5
clone_size: NA
j_call: TRBJ1-3

cdr3_nt: TGTGCCATCAGTGGGGGACAGGGCGAGCAGTACTTC
cdr3_aa: CAISGGQGEQYF
d_call: TRBD1
v_call: TRBV10-3
clone_size: NA
j_call: TRBJ2-7

cdr3_nt: TGTGCCAGTTCCCAGGGACGGAGGGCGAATCAGCCCCAGCATTTT
cdr3_aa: CASSQGRRANQPQHF
d_call: NA
v_call: TRBV19
clone_size: NA
j_call: TRBJ1-5

cdr3_nt: TGTGCCAGCAGCACAGGGGGCCGGCAGCCCCAGCATTTT
cdr3_aa: CASSTGGRQPQHF
d_call: TRBD1
v_call: TRBV6-5
clone_size: NA
j_call: TRBJ1-5

cdr3_nt: TGTGCCAGCAGCTCATCGACAGGCCGTGTAGGGGATGAGCAGTTCTTC
cdr3_aa: CASSSSTGRVGDEQFF
d_call: NA
v_call: TRBV7-9
clone_size: NA
j_call: TRBJ2-1

cdr3_nt: TGTGCCAGCAGCGGAGGGGGGGAACCCTACAATGAGCAGTTCTTC
cdr3_aa: CASSGGGEPYNEQFF
d_call: NA
v_call: TRBV11-2
clone_size: NA
j_call: TRBJ2-1

cdr3_nt: TGTGCCAGCAGCTTGGTGGCCAATGAGCAGTTCTTC
cdr3_aa: CASSLVANEQFF
d_call: NA
v_call: TRBV5-4
clone_size: once
j_call: TRBJ2-1

cdr3_nt: TGCGCCAGCAGCTTGTTGACGGGGAACACTGAAGCTTTCTTT
cdr3_aa: CASSLLTGNTEAFF
d_call: NA
v_call: TRBV5-1
clone_size: NA
j_call: TRBJ1-1

cdr3_nt: TGTGCCAGCCTCCGGGAGGGAACCATGAACACTGAAGCTTTCTTT
cdr3_aa: CASLREGTMNTEAFF
d_call: NA
v_call: TRBV27
clone_size: few
j_call: TRBJ1-1

cdr3_nt: TGTGCCAGCAGCTTAGGACATATTAATTCACCCCTCCACTTT
cdr3_aa: CASSLGHINSPLHF
d_call: NA
v_call: TRBV11-2
clone_size: NA
j_call: TRBJ1-6

cdr3_nt: TGCGCCAGCAGCTTGGGACAGGGGTATGAAAAACTGTTTTTT
cdr3_aa: CASSLGQGYEKLFF
d_call: TRBD1
v_call: TRBV5-1
clone_size: NA
j_call: TRBJ1-4

cdr3_nt: TGTGCCAGCAGTCCAAACCGGGGGTTGTATGGCGGGGAGCTGTTTTTT
cdr3_aa: CASSPNRGLYGGELFF
d_call: NA
v_call: TRBV11-3
clone_size: NA
j_call: TRBJ2-2

cdr3_nt: TGTGCCAGCAGCTTGGGACAAATCTACGAGCAGTACTTC
cdr3_aa: CASSLGQIYEQYF
d_call: NA
v_call: TRBV5-4
clone_size: NA
j_call: TRBJ2-7

cdr3_nt: TGCGCCAGCAGTTACCTTGGGGGGACTGAAGCTTTCTTT
cdr3_aa: CASSYLGGTEAFF
d_call: NA
v_call: TRBV10-2
clone_size: NA
j_call: TRBJ1-1

cdr3_nt: TGTGCCAGCAGGCGGGACAGGGCGAACACTGAAGCTTTCTTT
cdr3_aa: CASRRDRANTEAFF
d_call: TRBD1
v_call: TRBV2
clone_size: few
j_call: TRBJ1-1

cdr3_nt: TGTGCCAGCAGCGGGCGACAGGGGGCCTACGAGCAGTACTTC
cdr3_aa: CASSGRQGAYEQYF
d_call: TRBD1
v_call: TRBV7-8
clone_size: once
j_call: TRBJ2-7